Shown below are 27 T cell receptor beta chains from a single sample sequenced in a study of OX40 agonist ivuxolimab in advanced cancers. Library preparation used the immunoSEQ multiplex PCR assay. The clones in this table, taken by TCRdb from immuneACCESS, are in-frame only. Not every clone is retained; where verified, under half of the shortfall comes from an unresolved V gene, and the cause of the rest is unknown. The table for this sample lists 53,000 or so clones; just under 85% of them were counted only once. Under 3.5% of the sample is held by the ten biggest clonotypes. The sample here was CD4+ or CD8+ T cells sorted from blood, taken in a trial of the OX40 agonist ivuxolimab. The receptors come from an adult with an advanced solid tumor such as melanoma, head and neck, liver or kidney cancer.

The chain joins TRBV7-6 to TRBJ2-1; 7 bases match TRBD2. The V gene end was trimmed by 5 bases and the J gene end by 6 bases; junction bases not matched to a gene: 13. The CDR3 has 16 residues. CDR1 is SGHVS, CDR2 FNYEAQ, per germline. CDR3 DNA: TGTGCCAGCAGCCCCCATGAGTGGGAGGGGTCCAATGAGCAGTTCTTC. Translating it yields CASSPHEWEGSNEQFF.

This chain connects TRBV7-3 to TRBJ2-1, with 9 bases identical to TRBD2. The V and J ends lost 1 base and 8 bases, in that order; junction bases with no gene match: 6. Germline V gene sequence: CDR1 SGHTA, CDR2 FQGTGA. This CDR3 contains 15 residues. For the CDR3, the DNA is TGTGCCAGCAGCTTAATAGCGACTAGCGGCGATGAGCAGTTCTTC. This gives the protein CASSLIATSGDEQFF.

The chain has TRBV27 and TRBJ1-1, with TRBD1 matching 7 bases. The CDR3 is made up of 13 amino acids. With V trimmed by 5 bases and J by 6 bases, 6 bases remained unmatched. Germline lookup yields CDR1 MNHEY and CDR2 SMNVEV (reference sequence). CDR3: CASSPVRGSEAFF. The CDR3 region has the DNA TGTGCCAGCAGTCCGGTCAGGGGGTCTGAAGCTTTCTTT.

The chain carries TRBV9 and TRBJ2-3; 8 bases map to TRBD2. V lost 0 bases, J lost 6 bases, and 9 bases stayed unmatched. The CDR3 length is 16 residues. Germline V CDR1 and CDR2: SGDLS, YYNGEE. The CDR3 nucleotides are TGTGCCAGCAGCGTAGGGGCGGGGGGAACGCTTGATACGCAGTATTTT. This sequence encodes CASSVGAGGTLDTQYF. Full variable domain (outside the CDR3, taken from reference TRBV9 and TRBJ2-3): DSGVTQTPKHLITATGQRVTLRCSPRSGDLSVYWYQQSLDQGLQFLIQYYNGEERAKGNILERFSAQQFPDLHSELNLSSLELGDSALYFCASSVGAGGTLDTQYFGPGTRLTVL.

V is TRBV18 and J is TRBJ1-2; D is possibly TRBD1 (6 bases). The CDR3 is made up of 14 amino acids. CDR1 KGHSH and CDR2 LQKENI come from the germline V gene. V was clipped by 5 bases and J by 0 bases, with 10 bases between them. CDR3 in DNA: TGTGCCAGCTCAAATGGACAGCCTAACTATGGCTACACCTTC. It yields the protein CASSNGQPNYGYTF. The full variable domain, with the rest looked up from reference TRBV18 and TRBJ1-2, is NAGVMQNPRHLVRRRGQEARLRCSPMKGHSHVYWYRQLPEEGLKFMVYLQKENIIDESGMPKERFSAEFPKEGPSILRIQQVVRGDSAAYFCASSNGQPNYGYTFGSGTRLTVV.

The chain employs TRBV7-9 and TRBJ2-3, with 8 bases lining up with TRBD2. CDR3 length equals 19 residues. J was trimmed by 1 base and V by 5 bases; bases with no gene match: 17. Looked up from germline, CDR1 is SEHNR and CDR2 is FQNEAQ (reference sequence). This CDR3 is CASSVRRTLQRGRTDTQYF. The CDR3 DNA is TGTGCCAGCAGCGTCAGGCGAACCTTACAGCGGGGGCGCACAGATACGCAGTATTTT.

This clone was seen only a few times. This chain joins TRBV4-1 and TRBJ2-6; D is undetermined. Germline values: CDR1 MGHRA, CDR2 YSYEKL. Trimming shortened V by 2 bases and J by 4 bases, and 9 bases separated the two germline ends. This CDR3 contains 15 residues. The CDR3 protein is CASSQQPDGANVLTF. CDR3 DNA: TGCGCCAGCAGCCAACAACCAGACGGGGCCAACGTCCTGACTTTC.

In its sample, this clone was seen a few times. The V and J genes are TRBV7-9 and TRBJ2-5; TRBD1 aligns across 12 bases. CDR1 and CDR2 from the germline V gene are SEHNR and FQNEAQ (reference sequence). V was pared by 4 bases and J by 5 bases, with 8 bases of the junction left unmatched. The CDR3 consists of 16 residues. CDR3 in amino acids: CASSSGTGGYGETQYF. The DNA of the CDR3 is TGTGCCAGCAGCTCCGGGACAGGGGGCTACGGGGAGACCCAGTACTTC.

The chain employs TRBV7-2 and TRBJ2-3, with 9 bases that match TRBD1. With 3 bases clipped from V and 4 bases from J, the junction kept 5 bases outside the gene matches. Germline CDR1 reads SGHTA; CDR2 reads FQGNSA. The CDR3 contains 15 residues. As DNA, the CDR3 is TGTGCCAGCAGCTTCGGGACAGGGAGGGCAGATACGCAGTATTTT. Amino acids: CASSFGTGRADTQYF.

The V and J genes are TRBV11-2 and TRBJ2-6; D remains ambiguous. Germline V lookup: CDR1 SGHAT, CDR2 FQNNGV. This CDR3 spans 14 amino acids. With 5 bases removed from V and 3 bases from J, the gap between germline ends came to 8 bases. The CDR3: CASSQVSGANVLTF. The DNA for the CDR3 is TGTGCCAGCAGCCAAGTCAGTGGGGCCAACGTCCTGACTTTC.

The DNA of the CDR3 is TGTGCCAGCAGCCCCCAGTCAGCAGATACGCAGTATTTT. This gives the protein CASSPQSADTQYF. This rearrangement joins TRBV5-4 to TRBJ2-3; D not resolved. Germline-derived CDR1 and CDR2 are SGHNT and YYREEE (reference sequence). The CDR3 covers 13 residues. V was pared by 4 bases and J by 4 bases, with 10 bases between.

This clone was detected once. This rearrangement joins TRBV2 to TRBJ2-5; D remains unclear. V was clipped by 4 bases and J by 4 bases, with 7 bases between them. Germline values: CDR1 SNHLY, CDR2 FYNNEI. CDR3 length: 12 residues. CDR3 sequence reads: CASSVRRETQYF. The CDR3 DNA is TGTGCCAGCAGTGTAAGACGAGAGACCCAGTACTTC.

V and J are TRBV4-3 and TRBJ2-5; D is perhaps TRBD1 (6 bases). Germline CDR1 and CDR2: LGHNA and YSLEER. V was clipped by 1 base and J by 2 bases, with 11 bases between them. The CDR3 spans 15 residues. The CDR3 sequence: CASSQVTGLQETQYF. Written as DNA, the CDR3 is TGCGCCAGCAGCCAAGTAACAGGGTTACAAGAGACCCAGTACTTC.

The J gene is TRBJ1-2, the V gene TRBV30, with D uncertain. Germline V gene data show CDR1 as GTSNPN and CDR2 as SVGIG (reference sequence). Trimming removed 0 bases at V and 7 bases at J, with 9 bases between. CDR3 length: 12 amino acids. CDR3 loop: CAWSVKVAGYTF. CDR3 DNA sequence: TGTGCCTGGAGTGTAAAAGTGGCTGGCTACACCTTC.

The CDR3 reads CSVEDPGQPNEKLFF. CDR3 sequence (DNA): TGCAGCGTTGAAGATCCGGGACAGCCTAATGAAAAACTGTTTTTT. The rearrangement links TRBV29-1 to TRBJ1-4, with TRBD1 matching over 7 bases. V gave up 0 bases and J gave up 3 bases; unmatched junction bases: 4. The CDR3 extends over 15 amino acids. CDR1 and CDR2 from the germline V gene are SQVTM and ANQGSEA.

The CDR3 protein is CASSLASGSTGELFF. The CDR3 nucleotides are TGTGCCAGCAGCTTAGCTTCGGGGTCCACCGGGGAGCTGTTTTTT. The chain carries TRBV7-2 and TRBJ2-2; TRBD2 might be the D (5 bases). Trimming cost V 0 bases and J 4 bases, with 9 bases left between them. This CDR3 region has 15 residues. The germline V gene encodes CDR1 SGHTA and CDR2 FQGNSA. The complete variable domain, with remaining parts taken from reference TRBV7-2 and TRBJ2-2, reads GAGVSQSPSNKVTEKGKDVELRCDPISGHTALYWYRQSLGQGLEFLIYFQGNSAPDKSGLPSDRFSAERTGGSVSTLTIQRTQQEDSAVYLCASSLASGSTGELFFGEGSRLTVL.

The chain recombines TRBV11-2 with TRBJ2-5, with a tentative D call TRBD1 (5 bases). Trimming shortened V by 6 bases and J by 1 base, and 12 bases separated the two germline ends. This CDR3 is 14 amino acids long. In germline, CDR1 is SGHAT, CDR2 FQNNGV. As DNA, the CDR3 is TGTGCCAGCAGGAAGACGACAGCCCAAGAGACCCAGTACTTC. This codes for CASRKTTAQETQYF.

The rearrangement links TRBV30 to TRBJ2-7, with D uncertain. V was clipped by 0 bases and J by 0 bases, with 3 bases between them. From germline, CDR1 is GTSNPN and CDR2 SVGIG (reference sequence). The CDR3 runs to 12 residues. CDR3 amino acids: CAWSVSSYEQYF. CDR3 bases: TGTGCCTGGAGTGTCAGCTCCTACGAGCAGTACTTC.

This chain links TRBV2 with TRBJ2-5; 10 bases are shared with TRBD2. V shed 5 bases and J 2 bases; nucleotides not matched to a gene: 5. This CDR3 spans 15 amino acids. Germline CDR1 is SNHLY and CDR2 is FYNNEI. The chain's CDR3 is CASSLAGAGQETQYF. The CDR3 nucleotides are TGTGCCAGCAGTCTAGCGGGAGCCGGGCAAGAGACCCAGTACTTC.

The gene calls are TRBV4-2 and TRBJ2-1; 7 bases match TRBD1. The V gene's germline CDR1 is LGHNA and CDR2 YNFKEQ. The CDR3 loop spans 13 amino acids. Germline trimming cut 0 bases from V and 12 bases from J; bases unmatched to any gene: 5. CDR3 sequence: CASSQDRGQSQFF. The CDR3 DNA sequence: TGTGCCAGCAGCCAAGATCGGGGACAGTCGCAGTTCTTC.

The rearrangement links TRBV5-6 to TRBJ2-7; D remains unclear. V lost 0 bases and J lost 8, with 18 bases in between. This CDR3 is 15 amino acids long. Germline lookup yields CDR1 SGHDT and CDR2 YYEEEE. DNA for the CDR3: TGTGCCAGCAGCTTGGTCGGCGGAGCCGCCTTAAAGCAGTACTTC. It translates to CASSLVGGAALKQYF.

V gene TRBV14 combines with J gene TRBJ2-7, with D possibly being TRBD1 or TRBD2 (5 bases each). CDR1 and CDR2 (germline): SGHDN, FVKESK. V was shortened by 4 bases and J by 4 bases, with 20 bases between the two germline ends. This CDR3 is built from 16 residues. In DNA form, the CDR3 reads TGTGCCAGCAGCCCCCCTCGGTGGGGCCGGGATTACGAGCAGTACTTC. It encodes CASSPPRWGRDYEQYF. The full variable domain, completed using reference TRBV14 and TRBJ2-7, is EAGVTQFPSHSVIEKGQTVTLRCDPISGHDNLYWYRRVMGKEIKFLLHFVKESKQDESGMPNNRFLAERTGGTYSTLKVQPAELEDSGVYFCASSPPRWGRDYEQYFGPGTRLTVT.

The chain joins TRBV25-1 to TRBJ2-1, with TRBD2 matching 11 bases. The CDR3 loop spans 16 amino acids. The trim removed 3 bases at V and 7 bases at J, leaving 8 bases unmatched. Looked up from germline, CDR1 is MGHDK and CDR2 is SYGVNS. The CDR3 DNA is TGTGCCAGCAGTGACCCCCTAGCGGGAGGATCAAATGAGCAGTTCTTC. Protein sequence: CASSDPLAGGSNEQFF.

The chain employs TRBV10-3 and TRBJ1-2, with 8 positions matching TRBD1. V lost 2 bases and J lost 3; bases outside the gene matches: 5. Germline CDR1 and CDR2: ENHRY and SYGVKD. CDR3 size: 15 residues. CDR3 coding DNA: TGTGCCATCAGTGAGCGCAGGGGGCAGGACTATGGCTACACCTTC. This codes for CAISERRGQDYGYTF.

The chain joins TRBV6-6 to TRBJ2-7; D gene unclear. The length of the CDR3 is 14 residues. V lost 3 bases to trimming and J lost 5 bases, with 14 bases between them. CDR1 is MNHNY, CDR2 SVGAGI, per germline (reference sequence). The CDR3 DNA reads as TGTGCCAGCAGTTATTCCGGTTCGTCGGACGAGCAGTACTTC. Protein sequence: CASSYSGSSDEQYF.

This CDR3 is CASSIKASGANVLTF. Written as DNA, the CDR3 is TGTGCCAGTAGTATAAAGGCCTCTGGGGCCAACGTCCTGACTTTC. The chain links TRBV19 to TRBJ2-6; D gene uncertain. V was trimmed by 2 bases and J by 0 bases, leaving 5 bases between them. Germline V gene lookup returns CDR1 LNHDA and CDR2 SQIVND (reference sequence). This CDR3 region has 15 residues.

The chain carries TRBV18 and TRBJ2-1, with D possibly matching TRBD2 (5 bases). This CDR3 is 16 amino acids long. Germline V CDR1 and CDR2: KGHSH, LQKENI. Trimming removed 3 bases at V and 6 bases at J, with 18 bases between. Here the CDR3 reads CASSPIILAPINEQFF. For the CDR3, the DNA is TGTGCCAGCTCACCGATAATTCTAGCTCCAATCAATGAGCAGTTCTTC. The full variable domain, with the rest looked up from reference TRBV18 and TRBJ2-1, is NAGVMQNPRHLVRRRGQEARLRCSPMKGHSHVYWYRQLPEEGLKFMVYLQKENIIDESGMPKERFSAEFPKEGPSILRIQQVVRGDSAAYFCASSPIILAPINEQFFGPGTRLTVL.